This T cell receptor beta chain derives from a study of T cell repertoires in aging, cancer and after chemotherapy. Study as a whole: Donors were grouped into six age bands spanning 30 or younger through 70 or older. Study-wide findings and caveats: Loss of evenness, beyond lost richness, contributed to age-related TCR diversity decline in cancer patients.

Multiplex touch-down PCR with TRB-A/B primers amplified rearranged V-D-J TRB sequences. TCRdb re-called the multiplex PCR reads with MiXCR, one entry per CDR3 protein. The sample records some 10,000 distinct CDR3 sequences, 30% to 40% being singletons. Notes on this clonotype: Its antigen is currently unknown.

V lost 3 bases to trimming and J lost 2 bases, with 14 bases between them. The CDR3 runs 15 residues. Germline V gene data show CDR1 as KGHSH and CDR2 as LQKENI. Amplification of TCR beta used genomic DNA extracted from peripheral blood. The chain combines TRBV18 with TRBJ2-7; D possibly uses TRBD1 or TRBD2 (5 bases each). The TCR was taken from a human donor in good health. The specimen was blood. The CDR3 DNA is TGTGCCAGCTCACCGGCGTCGGGGCCTACCTACGAGCAGTACTTC. Translated, it gives CASSPASGPTYEQYF. Full variable domain (rest looked up from reference TRBV18 and TRBJ2-7): NAGVMQNPRHLVRRRGQEARLRCSPMKGHSHVYWYRQLPEEGLKFMVYLQKENIIDESGMPKERFSAEFPKEGPSILRIQQVVRGDSAAYFCASSPASGPTYEQYFGPGTRLTVT.